These 2 T cell receptor beta chains share one sample of origin, sequenced in a study of Ad26.COV2.S vaccination and SARS-CoV-2 variants. Assay used: immunoSEQ multiplex PCR; TCRdb lists only in-frame clones, some missing. The table records 300,000 to 350,000 clones, roughly nine tenths of them present only once. As for treatment: around 19 received Ad26.COV2.S at low or high dose, single or two shots; 5 received placebo; per-sample allocation not given. Sampling happened 63 days after the first vaccine or placebo injection. Material: peripheral blood, obtained in a trial of Ad26.COV2.S vaccine versus placebo. The receptors come from a person between 18 and 59 years old who received the Ad26.COV2.S COVID-19 vaccine or a placebo.

This clone was counted a few times. This chain joins TRBV6-5 and TRBJ1-2; tentatively, D is TRBD1 (6 bases). The CDR3 runs to 13 residues. Germline loops: CDR1 MNHEY, CDR2 SVGAGI. V lost 7 bases to trimming and J lost 5 bases, with 14 bases between them. This CDR3 is CASTHRDWYGYTF. The CDR3 coding sequence is TGTGCCAGCACCCACAGGGACTGGTATGGCTACACCTTC.

This clone occurred once. The V and J genes are TRBV3-1 (or the pseudogene TRBV3-2) and TRBJ1-4; unclear D gene. Germline CDR1 reads LGHDT; CDR2 reads YNNKEL (reference sequence). Trimming left V 5 bases short and J 7 bases short, with 14 bases between. The CDR3 loop spans 14 amino acids. The CDR3 region is CASSFGPWGEKLFF. DNA for the CDR3: TGTGCCAGCAGCTTCGGGCCCTGGGGTGAAAAACTGTTTTTT.